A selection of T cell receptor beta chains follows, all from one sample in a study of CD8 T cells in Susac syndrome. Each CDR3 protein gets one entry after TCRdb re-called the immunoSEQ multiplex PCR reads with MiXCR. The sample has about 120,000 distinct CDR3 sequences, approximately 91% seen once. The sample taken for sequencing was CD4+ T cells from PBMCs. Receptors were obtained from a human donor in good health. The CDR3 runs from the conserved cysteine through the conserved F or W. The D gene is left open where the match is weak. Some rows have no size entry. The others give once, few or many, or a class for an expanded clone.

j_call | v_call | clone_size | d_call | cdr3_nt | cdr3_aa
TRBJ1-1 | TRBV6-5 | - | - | TGTGCCAGCAGTTACACAGGATTTGCTGAAGCTTTCTTT | CASSYTGFAEAFF
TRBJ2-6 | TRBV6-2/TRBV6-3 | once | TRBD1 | TGTGCCAGCAGCCCCCGACAGGGAACCCGGGCAGGGGCCAACGTCCTGACTTTC | CASSPRQGTRAGANVLTF
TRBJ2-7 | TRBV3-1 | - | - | TGTGCCAGCAGCCAATTCGGCTACGAGCAGTACTTC | CASSQFGYEQYF
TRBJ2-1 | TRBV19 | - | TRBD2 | TGTGCCAGTAGTACCTACCAGCTAGCGGGGTCCCAGTTCTTC | CASSTYQLAGSQFF
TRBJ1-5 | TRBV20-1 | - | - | TGCAGTGCTCCAGGGTCTACGCAGCCCCAGCATTTT | CSAPGSTQPQHF
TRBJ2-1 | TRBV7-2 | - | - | TGTGCCAGCAGCACCCAGTCTGGACAGTACAGCTCCTACAATGAGCAGTTCTTC | CASSTQSGQYSSYNEQFF
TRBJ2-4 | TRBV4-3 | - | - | TGCGCCAGCAGCCAAGATTTCGGGCAGGGCAAAAACATTCAGTACTTC | CASSQDFGQGKNIQYF
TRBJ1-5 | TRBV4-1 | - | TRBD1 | TGCGCCAGCAGCCGGCGTCGGACAGGGGGACGTAATCAGCCCCAGCATTTT | CASSRRRTGGRNQPQHF
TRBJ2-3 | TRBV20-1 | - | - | TGCAGTGCTGGAGGACCGGATACGCAGTATTTT | CSAGGPDTQYF
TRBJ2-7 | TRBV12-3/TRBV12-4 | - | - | TGTGCCAGCAGCCCCAACCTCCCCTACGAGCAGTACTTC | CASSPNLPYEQYF
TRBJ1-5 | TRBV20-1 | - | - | TGCAGTGCAAGGACGGCAGATAATCAGCCCCAGCATTTT | CSARTADNQPQHF
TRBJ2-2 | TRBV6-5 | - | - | TGTGCCAGCAGTTATCGGGTCAGCACCGGGGAGCTGTTTTTT | CASSYRVSTGELFF
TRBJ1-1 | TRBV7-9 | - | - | TGTGCCAGCAACGAACAGGACCGGAGGAGTCCTGAAGCTTTCTTT | CASNEQDRRSPEAFF
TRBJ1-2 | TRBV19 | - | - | TGTGCCAGTATGCAGGGAAACGCAAAAGGGGCCTACACCTTC | CASMQGNAKGAYTF
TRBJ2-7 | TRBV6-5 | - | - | TGTGCCAGCAGCGGGGGGGTGACAGGGAACGAGCAGTACTTC | CASSGGVTGNEQYF